This TCR beta chain stems from a study of cytomegalovirus exposure and HLA in healthy donors. The CDR3 covers 15 residues. Germline values: CDR1 MGHRA, CDR2 YSYEKL. Deletions cut 3 bases from V and 3 bases from J, with 15 bases between. This clone was detected only once. Antigen: not known. PCR used 60 Vbeta primers and 13 Jbeta primers. Libraries were prepared by immunoSEQ multiplex PCR; TCRdb keeps only in-frame clonotypes and omits some of them. The top ten clones hold 4.3% of a sample with about 160,000 clones, approximately 79% of them seen once. Study-wide findings and caveats: There were a few CMV-associated chains whose specificity for CMV antigens was confirmed in vitro. In an earlier analysis, most TCR beta V segments were productive about 87% or about 30% of the time.

The donors gave bone marrow, and they were healthy. Nominally healthy donors were sampled, though unrecorded immune exposures were likely. The rearrangement joins TRBV4-1 to TRBJ2-7, with D perhaps TRBD1 (5 bases). The sequenced sample consisted of PBMCs. The sequence derives from a man in his forties in good health and CMV-seronegative. CDR3 in amino acids: CASSQPPPGIYEQYF. CDR3 nucleotides: TGCGCCAGCAGCCAGCCCCCCCCAGGGATCTACGAGCAGTACTTC.